The clone carrying this T cell receptor beta chain appeared a few times. The data are from a study of PD-L1 blockade in urothelial cancer. Study summary: Atezolizumab 1,200 mg was given intravenously every 3 weeks, starting 2014. Patients' prior chemotherapy regimens numbered 0 to 3. After treatment start, blood was analyzed at 3 weeks (second dose) and at 6 weeks.

The CDR3 runs to 13 residues. V shed 2 bases and J 7 bases; nucleotides not matched to a gene: 4. Germline CDR1 MDHEN, CDR2 SYDVKM. Assay: immunoSEQ multiplex PCR; the TCRdb copy retains only in-frame clones and omits some. Of about 79,000 clones in the sample, around 85% were seen once. Specified time point: pretreatment peripheral blood. The receptor was derived from a man aged 55 to 69 with urothelial cancer. The starting material was PBMCs, obtained around atezolizumab (anti-PD-L1) treatment. This chain connects TRBV28 to TRBJ1-1; 7 bases are a match to TRBD1. CDR3 DNA: TGTGCCAGCAGTTTACGCGGGACAGTTGAAGCTTTCTTT. This translates into CASSLRGTVEAFF.